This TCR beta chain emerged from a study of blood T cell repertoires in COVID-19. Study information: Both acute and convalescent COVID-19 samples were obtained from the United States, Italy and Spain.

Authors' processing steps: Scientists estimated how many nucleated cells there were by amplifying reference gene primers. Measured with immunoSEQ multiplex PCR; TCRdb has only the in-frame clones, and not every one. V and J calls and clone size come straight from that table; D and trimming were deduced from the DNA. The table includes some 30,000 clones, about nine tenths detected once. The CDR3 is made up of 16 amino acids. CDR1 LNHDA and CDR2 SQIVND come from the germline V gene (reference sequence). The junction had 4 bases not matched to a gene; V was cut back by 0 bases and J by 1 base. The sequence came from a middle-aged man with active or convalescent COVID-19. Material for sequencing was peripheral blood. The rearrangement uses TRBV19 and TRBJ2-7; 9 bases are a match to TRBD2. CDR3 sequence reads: CASSIDILAGSYEQYF. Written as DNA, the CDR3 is TGTGCCAGTAGTATAGATATCCTAGCGGGATCCTACGAGCAGTACTTC.